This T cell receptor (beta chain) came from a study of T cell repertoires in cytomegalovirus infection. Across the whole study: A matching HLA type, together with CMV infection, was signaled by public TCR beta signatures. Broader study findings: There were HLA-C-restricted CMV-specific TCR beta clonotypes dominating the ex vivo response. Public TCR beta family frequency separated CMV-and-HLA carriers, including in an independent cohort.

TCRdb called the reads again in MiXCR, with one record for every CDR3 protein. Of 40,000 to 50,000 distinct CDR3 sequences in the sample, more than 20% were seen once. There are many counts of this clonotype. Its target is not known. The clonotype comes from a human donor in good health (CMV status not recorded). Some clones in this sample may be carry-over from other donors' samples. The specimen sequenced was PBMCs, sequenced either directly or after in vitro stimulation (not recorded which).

CDR3 sequence (DNA): TGTGCCAGCAGCTTACGCCGATCATCGGGACAGGGAAATTTGGCCCAGCATTTT. It encodes CASSLRRSSGQGNLAQHF. This chain connects TRBV7-2 to TRBJ1-5; 9 bases map to TRBD1. The CDR3 has 18 residues. The germline V gene encodes CDR1 SGHTA and CDR2 FQGNSA. Losses at the gene ends were 2 bases for V and 11 bases for J; bases not matched to a gene: 19. Looking up the rest from reference TRBV7-2 and TRBJ1-5 gives the full variable domain: GAGVSQSPSNKVTEKGKDVELRCDPISGHTALYWYRQSLGQGLEFLIYFQGNSAPDKSGLPSDRFSAERTGGSVSTLTIQRTQQEDSAVYLCASSLRRSSGQGNLAQHFGDGTRLSIL.